This TCR beta chain derives from a study of T-cell reconstitution after alpha-beta-depleted transplantation in children listed by TCRdb under 2016. Some background on the complete study: T-cell immune reconstitution after TCRalphabeta/CD19-depleted allogeneic hematopoietic cell transplantation in children was quantitatively tracked in the study by means of TCR repertoire profiling.

This clonotype was found a few times. Its antigen is still unknown. Nothing much larger sits one base from this clone, and base qualities are not available. Library construction relied on PCR. Sequencing was carried out with an Illumina HiSeq 2500. TCR library preparation used molecular barcoding, with unique molecular identifiers applied to normalize quantification of the TCRbeta repertoire. TCRdb applied fastp at Q25 and MiXCR to the public reads, then kept only in-frame beta chains. Rows with a matching CDR3 protein are joined into one entry that keeps the most common DNA and genes. In this sample the table shows about 420,000 distinct CDR3 sequences, about 11% of which occur a single time. Together, the top ten hold roughly 6% of the sample. This TCR was recovered from a human donor who donated a stem cell graft to a child with acute myeloid leukemia. The sequences come from PBMCs from the stem cell graft donor, collected from the stem cell graft.

The DNA is TGTGCCAGCAGCCGTACTAATTTCAACACCGGGGAGCTGTTTTTT. Translated, it reads CASSRTNFNTGELFF. This sequence uses TRBV5-5 and TRBJ2-2; no D segment can be confidently identified. The CDR3 contains 15 residues, cysteine and phenylalanine counted. The entry retains the CDR3 DNA only, 45 bases that are in frame from base 1. The trim is 4 bases for V and 2 bases for J, with a gap of 12 bases between the germline ends. Based on the germline V gene (reference sequence), the CDR1 and CDR2 sequences are SGHKS and YYEKEE.